This TCR beta chain was recovered during a study of shared clonotypes between healthy human individuals. About the study: Per donor, CD8 memory used one plate, CD8 naive used two, CD4 memory used three and CD4 naive used three.

J was trimmed by 3 bases and V by 4 bases; bases with no gene match: 6. Germline loops: CDR1 SGHTA, CDR2 FQGTGA. The CDR3 is 14 residues long. Only CD45RO-negative cells positively selected for CCR7 counted as naive CD8 cells, so terminally differentiated effector memory CD45RA+ cells were excluded. Free of recent acute infections or vaccinations, the donors were healthy HIV-negative adults. Sorted-subset replicate PCR reactions contained approximately 190 ng DNA, corresponding to tens of thousands of T cell genomes. Assay used: immunoSEQ multiplex PCR; TCRdb lists only in-frame clones, some missing. The sample gives millions of clones, just over 90% of which show up once; 1.5% to 2% is in the top ten.

Sequencing input: naive CD8+ T cells from PBMCs. V gene TRBV7-3 combines with J gene TRBJ2-7; 7 bases match TRBD1. The sequence was collected from a young man in good health. Some clones in this sample may be carry-over from other donors' samples. CDR3 in amino acids: CASSSTGTDYEQYF. CDR3 DNA sequence: TGTGCCAGCAGCTCCACCGGGACAGACTACGAGCAGTACTTC.